The clone carrying this T cell receptor (beta chain) was seen only once. As yet, its antigen is unknown. One end of the junction is discordant with germline, which a read error may explain. The data stem from a study of blood T cells in healthy people across ages. Study as a whole: Template switching caught about one barcoded beta molecule for each two T cells.

A second PCR of about 7 to 12 cycles used a sample-barcoded 5' primer and a J-beta primer mix. Using its own MiXCR run on the 5' RACE reads, TCRdb lists one record per CDR3 protein. The sample has about 730,000 distinct CDR3 sequences, around 46% seen once. The study's findings and limits: TCR beta diversity per million T cells fell roughly linearly with age.

From germline, CDR1 is SGHVS and CDR2 FNYEAQ. This CDR3 has 15 residues. This TCR derives from a woman between 55 and 75 years old in good health. The chain links TRBV7-6 to TRBJ2-1; 9 nucleotides agree with TRBD2. The sample consisted of blood. In DNA, the CDR3 is TGTGCCGGCAGCTTTAGCGGGGGTGGCTACAATGAGCAGTTCTTC. This encodes CAGSFSGGGYNEQFF. The variable domain in full, with the rest retrieved from reference TRBV7-6 and TRBJ2-1, is GAGVSQSPRYKVTKRGQDVALRCDPISGHVSLYWYRQALGQGPEFLTYFNYEAQQDKSGLPNDRFSAERPEGSISTLTIQRTEQRDSAMYRCAGSFSGGGYNEQFFGPGTRLTVL.